The T cell receptor (beta chain) described here comes from a study of blood T cells in healthy people across ages. This clonotype was recorded a few times. For the second PCR, which ran for about 6 to 11 cycles, a sample-barcoded 5' primer and a J-beta primer mix were used. Via MiXCR, TCRdb re-called the 5' RACE reads, giving one row per CDR3 protein. The sample lists 540,000 or so distinct CDR3 sequences, more than 20% seen once, with roughly 9.4% in the top ten. The CDR3 is made up of 15 amino acids. Trimming left V 5 bases short and J 5 bases short, with 13 bases between. Germline CDR1 SGHTA, CDR2 FQGNSA. This sample was also put to use in a study of T cells of mothers and their children.

This sequence joins TRBV7-2 and TRBJ1-6; D might be TRBD1 (5 bases). Sequencing used blood. This clonotype was sampled from a boy younger than 18 in good health. CDR3 sequence (DNA): TGTGCCAGCAGCACGAGGACACGCCATAATTCACCCCTCCACTTT. Protein sequence: CASSTRTRHNSPLHF.